The 23 T cell receptor beta chains below all came from one sample that was sequenced in a study of cytomegalovirus exposure and HLA in healthy donors. PCR used 60 Vbeta primers and 13 Jbeta primers. Libraries were prepared by immunoSEQ multiplex PCR; TCRdb keeps only in-frame clonotypes and omits some of them. The sample lists roughly 250,000 clones, 80% occurring once. The sequenced sample consisted of PBMCs. Every receptor here comes from a girl between 2 and 10 years old in good health and CMV-seronegative.

This clone was seen just once. In nucleotides, the CDR3 is TGCGCCAGCAGCCCCCTCAGCGGGGGGACCACCGAGGAGGCAGATACGCAGTATTTT. Its protein is CASSPLSGGTTEEADTQYF. The chain uses TRBV5-1 and TRBJ2-3; 9 bases map to TRBD2. The CDR3 covers 19 residues. The J segment lost 4 bases and the V segment lost 4 bases, leaving 19 bases of the junction unmatched. Germline CDR1 and CDR2: SGHRS and YFSETQ.

This clone was seen more than once but under ten times. The rearrangement uses TRBV6-5 and TRBJ1-2; D ambiguous. Trimming pared 4 bases from V and 4 bases from J, leaving 13 bases between. In germline, CDR1 is MNHEY, CDR2 SVGAGI. This CDR3 is 14 amino acids long. CDR3 in amino acids: CASSSALVGYGYTF. Here the CDR3 DNA reads TGTGCCAGCAGTTCCGCGTTGGTCGGCTATGGCTACACCTTC.

This chain joins TRBV5-1 and TRBJ2-5; the D gene is possibly TRBD2 (5 bases). Trimming left V 1 base short and J 2 bases short, with 18 bases between. This CDR3 region has 17 residues. The germline CDR1 and CDR2 sequences are SGHRS and YFSETQ. The DNA for the CDR3 is TGCGCCAGCAGCTTGAGTGGTGGGAGAGGCCAGCAAGAGACCCAGTACTTC. Protein: CASSLSGGRGQQETQYF. Full variable domain (rest looked up from reference TRBV5-1 and TRBJ2-5): KAGVTQTPRYLIKTRGQQVTLSCSPISGHRSVSWYQQTPGQGLQFLFEYFSETQRNKGNFPGRFSGRQFSNSRSEMNVSTLELGDSALYLCASSLSGGRGQQETQYFGPGTRLLVL.

This clone has just a few counts. The CDR3 nucleotides read TGTGCCAGCAGCCCAGGGTGGACTAATGAAAAACTGTTTTTT. Translation gives CASSPGWTNEKLFF. The J gene is TRBJ1-4, the V gene TRBV7-9; D may be TRBD1 (5 bases). Trimming shortened V by 5 bases and J by 2 bases, and 9 bases separated the two germline ends. CDR3 size: 14 residues. Germline CDR1 reads SEHNR; CDR2 reads FQNEAQ (reference sequence).

The chain uses TRBV28 and TRBJ1-6; TRBD1 matches 9 bases. CDR1 is MDHEN and CDR2 is SYDVKM in the germline V gene. There are 16 residues in the CDR3. V shed 6 bases and J 7 bases; nucleotides not matched to a gene: 10. CDR3 DNA sequence: TGTGCCAGCAGCCCCCTGACAGGGGGGAGGAATTCACCCCTCCACTTT. This encodes CASSPLTGGRNSPLHF.

V gene TRBV10-3 combines with J gene TRBJ1-1; 7 bases are a match to TRBD1. V lost 8 bases and J lost 1; bases outside the gene matches: 10. Germline-derived CDR1 and CDR2 are ENHRY and SYGVKD. The CDR3 runs to 15 residues. The CDR3 is CAIHAGQAPNTEAFF. For the CDR3, the DNA is TGTGCCATCCACGCAGGACAGGCGCCGAACACTGAAGCTTTCTTT.

The table lists this clone with a few counts. The chain is built from TRBV9 and TRBJ2-6, with D unresolved. The CDR3 has 16 residues. Trimming removed 0 bases at V and 0 bases at J, with 7 bases between. Germline CDR1 and CDR2: SGDLS and YYNGEE. The CDR3 is CASSVATYSGANVLTF. DNA for the CDR3: TGTGCCAGCAGCGTAGCTACGTACTCTGGGGCCAACGTCCTGACTTTC.

Only one count was recorded for this clone. The V call is TRBV27, the J call TRBJ2-1; no firm D call. This CDR3 region has 13 residues. Trimming took 6 bases from V and 5 from J, leaving 11 bases between them. CDR1 MNHEY and CDR2 SMNVEV come from the germline V gene (reference sequence). CDR3 DNA sequence: TGTGCCAGCAGACTATTAAGTCACAATGAGCAGTTCTTC. Translation gives CASRLLSHNEQFF.

The chain employs TRBV28 and TRBJ2-1, with TRBD2 as a possible D gene (5 bases). V was pared by 6 bases and J by 0 bases, with 12 bases between. This CDR3 spans 15 amino acids. CDR1 is MDHEN, CDR2 SYDVKM, per germline. The CDR3 sequence is CASRYRGDSYNEQFF. The CDR3 DNA reads TGTGCCAGCAGATACCGGGGTGACTCCTACAATGAGCAGTTCTTC.

J is TRBJ2-7 and V is TRBV7-6; 10 nucleotides align to TRBD1. The length of the CDR3 is 14 residues. CDR1 is SGHVS, CDR2 FNYEAQ, per germline. The trim removed 5 bases at V and 7 bases at J, leaving 8 bases unmatched. The CDR3 coding sequence is TGTGCCAGCAGCGCCCGACAGGGGGCCGCGGAGCAGTACTTC. Protein: CASSARQGAAEQYF.

The V and J genes are TRBV29-1 and TRBJ2-1; 8 nucleotides agree with TRBD1. From germline, CDR1 is SQVTM and CDR2 ANQGSEA. V was clipped by 0 bases and J by 2 bases; unmatched bases: 3. CDR3 size: 15 residues. The CDR3 here is CSVEEVRGPYNEQFF. The CDR3 nucleotides read TGCAGCGTTGAAGAGGTCAGGGGGCCCTACAATGAGCAGTTCTTC.

The rearrangement uses TRBV18 and TRBJ2-1, with 8 bases fitting TRBD2. The CDR3 is 15 residues long. Trimming took 0 bases from V and 8 from J; bases not matched to a gene: 6. Per the germline V gene, CDR1 is KGHSH and CDR2 is LQKENI. CDR3 sequence (DNA): TGTGCCAGCTCACCACCGAACGGGAGGGGGGATGAGCAGTTCTTC. As protein: CASSPPNGRGDEQFF.

The genes are TRBV7-3 and TRBJ2-1; tentatively, D is TRBD2 (5 bases). This CDR3 has 14 residues. With 5 bases removed from V and 8 bases from J, the gap between germline ends came to 16 bases. From germline, CDR1 is SGHTA and CDR2 FQGTGA. Here the CDR3 DNA reads TGTGCCAGCAGCCCCCATAATAGCGTCTATGAGCAGTTCTTC. Protein: CASSPHNSVYEQFF.

There are a few counts of this clone. The chain carries TRBV29-1 and TRBJ1-1, with D maybe TRBD1 (5 bases). This CDR3 is built from 12 residues. CDR1 and CDR2 (germline): SQVTM, ANQGSEA. V was cut by 4 bases and J by 5 bases, with 11 bases left in between. CDR3 region: CSVGGGGTEAFF. CDR3 sequence (DNA): TGCAGCGTTGGCGGGGGGGGAACTGAAGCTTTCTTT.

The J gene is TRBJ2-3, the V gene TRBV19, with D maybe TRBD2 (6 bases). The V end was cut by 3 bases, the J end by 4 bases, with 17 bases between. Germline loops: CDR1 LNHDA, CDR2 SQIVND (reference sequence). This CDR3 contains 16 residues. The CDR3 here is CASSMRVGGVADTQYF. The CDR3 bases are TGTGCCAGTAGTATGAGGGTGGGGGGAGTGGCAGATACGCAGTATTTT.

The rearrangement uses TRBV2 and TRBJ2-2; D is perhaps TRBD1 (6 bases). This CDR3 spans 16 amino acids. The germline V gene encodes CDR1 SNHLY and CDR2 FYNNEI. Between the trimmed V and J ends, which lost 5 bases and 3 bases, there was a span of 16 bases. In DNA, the CDR3 is TGTGCCAGCAGTCGGCAGAAGGGACAATACACCGGGGAGCTGTTTTTT. Encoded protein: CASSRQKGQYTGELFF.

J is TRBJ2-5 and V is TRBV11-2; 14 nucleotides line up with TRBD2. Germline trimming cut 1 base from V and 4 bases from J; bases unmatched to any gene: 8. Germline loops: CDR1 SGHAT, CDR2 FQNNGV. There are 18 residues in the CDR3. The CDR3 DNA reads TGTGCCAGCAGCTTAGCGAGACTAGCGGGGGGGCCAGGAGAGACCCAGTACTTC. It codes for CASSLARLAGGPGETQYF.

The chain employs TRBV5-4 and TRBJ2-7, with TRBD2 identical over 7 bases. This CDR3 comprises 14 residues. V gave up 7 bases and J gave up 2 bases; unmatched junction bases: 9. Per germline, CDR1 SGHNT and CDR2 YYREEE (reference sequence). The chain's CDR3 is CASQNSGDPYEQYF. The DNA of the CDR3 is TGTGCCAGCCAAAACAGCGGGGATCCCTACGAGCAGTACTTC.

The rearrangement uses TRBV19 and TRBJ2-6; the match to TRBD1 covers 7 bases. J lost 4 bases, V lost 7 bases, and 7 bases had no gene match. The CDR3 consists of 15 residues. From germline, CDR1 is LNHDA and CDR2 SQIVND (reference sequence). Here the CDR3 DNA reads TGTGCCAGTAACTCAAAGACAGGGGGGGCCAACGTCCTGACTTTC. Protein product: CASNSKTGGANVLTF.

The CDR3 protein is CASSLGDLPETQYF. The CDR3, as DNA: TGCGCCAGCAGCTTGGGAGATCTTCCTGAGACCCAGTACTTC. This chain joins TRBV5-1 and TRBJ2-5; D is ambiguous. There are 14 residues in the CDR3. V gave up 0 bases and J gave up 5 bases, with 11 bases separating them. Germline V lookup: CDR1 SGHRS, CDR2 YFSETQ.

This clone was counted a single time. The CDR3 ends on some other residue instead of the conserved phenylalanine or tryptophan, so this is likely a read error. No DNA is shown, since the ends of the CDR3 on it are uncertain; the CDR3 is the one TCRdb lists. V usage is TRBV7-9 and J usage is TRBJ2-7; the D segment call TRBD2 is taken from the table without a DNA check. Germline lookup yields CDR1 SEHNR and CDR2 FQNEAQ (reference sequence). The CDR3 length is 12 residues, termini included. The CDR3 loop is CASSLDSGRKII.

The CDR3 protein is CASSWDRGETQYF. The DNA for the CDR3 is TGTGCCAGCAGCTGGGACAGGGGGGAGACCCAGTACTTC. V is TRBV9 and J is TRBJ2-5; 11 bases agree with TRBD1. The CDR3 loop spans 13 amino acids. The V and J ends lost 4 bases and 5 bases, in that order; junction bases with no gene match: 1. Germline CDR1 reads SGDLS; CDR2 reads YYNGEE.

A single count supports this clone. V is TRBV6-5 and J is TRBJ1-5, with unresolved D. Germline-derived CDR1 and CDR2 are MNHEY and SVGAGI. Deletions cut 6 bases from V and 2 bases from J, with 14 bases between. The CDR3 length is 15 residues. CDR3 region: CASRGFRDGNQPQHF. DNA of the CDR3: TGTGCCAGCAGGGGTTTCCGGGATGGCAATCAGCCCCAGCATTTT.